A selection of T cell receptor beta chains follows, all from one sample in a study of blood T cells in healthy people across ages. TCRdb re-analysed the 5' RACE reads in MiXCR, keeping a single row per CDR3 protein. The sample includes roughly 1.5 million distinct CDR3 sequences, approximately 42% of them seen just once. The sample comprised blood. The receptors were gathered from a woman aged 18-29 years in good health. Each CDR3 is given with its conserved first and last residue. A D gene is named only where the DNA matches it firmly. Clone size is shown for a subset of rows, as once, few, many or a class of expanded clone.

v_call	clone_size	j_call	d_call	cdr3_nt	cdr3_aa
TRBV6-2/TRBV6-3	.	TRBJ2-6	TRBD1	TGTGCCAGTCAAGGCGGACAGGACTCTGGGGCCAACGTCCTGACTTTC	CASQGGQDSGANVLTF
TRBV11-2	many	TRBJ2-1	TRBD2	TGTGCCAGCAGCTCCAGGACTAGCGGGGCGTCCTACAATGAGCAGTTCTTC	CASSSRTSGASYNEQFF
TRBV5-1	few	TRBJ2-2	.	TGCGCCAGCAGAGGCGACCCGAACACCGGGGAGCTGTTTTTT	CASRGDPNTGELFF
TRBV20-1	.	TRBJ1-5	.	TGCAGTGCTAGAGATCCGGGGGGAGGAAGCAATCAGCCCCAGCATTTT	CSARDPGGGSNQPQHF
TRBV5-1	.	TRBJ1-2	.	TGCGCCAGCAGCGTGAACCAGGGGCCTGGCTACACCTTC	CASSVNQGPGYTF
TRBV29-1	.	TRBJ2-1	TRBD2	TGCAGCGTTGAGTTGAGAGCGGGAGTAGGAAATGAGCAGTTCTTC	CSVELRAGVGNEQFF
TRBV27	.	TRBJ2-7	TRBD2	TGTGCCAGCGGACTAGCGGGAGACGAGCAGTACTTC	CASGLAGDEQYF
TRBV6-2/TRBV6-3	.	TRBJ2-1	TRBD1	TGTGCCAGCAGACTCCCGGGACAGGGAATGAATGAGCAGTTCTTC	CASRLPGQGMNEQFF
TRBV6-2/TRBV6-3	few	TRBJ1-4	.	TGTGCCAGCAACCCGGGACCGTCGAATGAAAAACTGTTTTTT	CASNPGPSNEKLFF
TRBV27	.	TRBJ1-6	.	TGTGCCAGCAGTTTCTCGGTTTTAGGGAGCTCCTATAATTCACCCCTCCACTTT	CASSFSVLGSSYNSPLHF
TRBV3-1	.	TRBJ2-5	.	TGTGCCAGCAGCTATAGAGGGGCGGCTCAGTACTTC	CASSYRGAAQYF
TRBV5-1	few	TRBJ1-4	.	TGCGCCAGCAGCCCTGTTTTGGATGAAAAACTGTTTTTT	CASSPVLDEKLFF
TRBV3-1	few	TRBJ2-3	.	TGTGCCAGCAGCCAAGCCTCTAGCTTGGTTACGCAGTATTTT	CASSQASSLVTQYF
TRBV18	.	TRBJ2-1	.	TGTGCCAGCTCACCACTCGGCGGGGCCGGCAATGAGCAGTTCTTC	CASSPLGGAGNEQFF
TRBV7-2	.	TRBJ2-7	.	TGTGTCTGCAGCAGCCCCTACAGGGACGAGCAGTACTTC	CVCSSPYRDEQYF
TRBV20-1	few	TRBJ1-2	.	TGCAGTGCGAGGGGGACGGCTAGTGACTATGGCTACACCTTC	CSARGTASDYGYTF
TRBV29-1	.	TRBJ2-4	TRBD2	TGCAGCGTTGCCGGTCTAAGCGGGAGAATGGAGCGGTACTTC	CSVAGLSGRMERYF
TRBV12-3/TRBV12-4	.	TRBJ1-2	.	TGTGCCAGCAGTGACGCTTACGGCTACACCTTC	CASSDAYGYTF
TRBV30	few	TRBJ1-2	.	TGTGCCTGGAGTGTGCTGGGACTCCGTAATAACTATGGCTACACCTTC	CAWSVLGLRNNYGYTF
TRBV7-9	.	TRBJ2-5	.	TGTGCCAGCAGCTTGCTAGCTGGTATGCGGGAGACCCAGTACTTC	CASSLLAGMRETQYF
TRBV15	.	TRBJ2-7	TRBD2	TGTGCCACCAGCAGTCGGTTCGGTCTAGCGGGGGTTTACGAGCAGTACTTC	CATSSRFGLAGVYEQYF
TRBV4-3	few	TRBJ2-1	.	TGCGCCAGCAGCCAAGTTGGAGGTTTGAACCCTTACAATGAGCAGTTCTTC	CASSQVGGLNPYNEQFF
TRBV7-9	.	TRBJ2-4	.	TGTGCCAGCAGCTTATTAGGGTCCATCTCCTACAATGAGCAGTACTTC	CASSLLGSISYNEQYF
TRBV2	.	TRBJ2-7	.	TGTGCCAGCAGTGAAGGGGCAGGTCACTACTACGAGCAGTACTTC	CASSEGAGHYYEQYF
TRBV7-6	.	TRBJ1-2	.	TGTGCCAGCAGCTTATCCGGGAAAAAGTATGGCTACACCTTC	CASSLSGKKYGYTF